This T cell receptor (beta chain) was recovered during a study of T cell responses to AZD1222 COVID-19 vaccine. Study as a whole: Analyses pooled second doses at about 4 or about 12 weeks.

Study conclusions and caveats: Donor demographics were predominantly white British with a female majority; clonal diversity may be underestimated. Regions 160-218 and 743-854 dominated among vaccine-associated CD4 TCRs spanning spike. Reports say nearly half of spike-specific TCRs go after unmutated variant regions.

The germline V and J ends were trimmed by 2 bases and 12 bases, with 14 bases remaining between them. Germline V gives CDR1 LGHNA, CDR2 YNFKEQ. The CDR3 totals 13 residues. TCRdb keeps only in-frame clones here, not all; method: immunoSEQ multiplex PCR. The sample holds about 120,000 clones, over 75% seen once. As to this clone: Its antigen is currently unknown.

Sequenced here: peripheral blood, sampled on day 0 of AZD1222 vaccination. The genes are TRBV4-2 and TRBJ2-1; possible D gene TRBD2, 5 bases. The sequence derives from an adult in good health. CDR3 in amino acids: CASSQTAQGRQFF. CDR3 bases: TGTGCCAGCAGCCAAACAGCGCAAGGGAGGCAGTTCTTC.